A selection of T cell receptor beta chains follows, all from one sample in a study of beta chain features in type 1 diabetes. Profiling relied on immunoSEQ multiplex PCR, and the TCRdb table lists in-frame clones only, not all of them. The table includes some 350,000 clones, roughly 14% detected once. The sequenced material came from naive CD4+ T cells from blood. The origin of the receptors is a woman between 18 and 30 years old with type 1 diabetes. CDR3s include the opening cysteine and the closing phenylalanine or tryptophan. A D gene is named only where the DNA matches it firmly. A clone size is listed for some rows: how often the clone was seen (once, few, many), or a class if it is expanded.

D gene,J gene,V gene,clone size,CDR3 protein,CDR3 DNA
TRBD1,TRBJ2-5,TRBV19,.,CASSLRTGFEETQYF,TGTGCCAGTAGCCTACGGACAGGGTTCGAAGAGACCCAGTACTTC
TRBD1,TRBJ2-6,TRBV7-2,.,CASSIRRTGYFSGANVLTF,TGTGCCAGCAGCATCCGCCGGACAGGGTACTTCTCTGGGGCCAACGTCCTGACTTTC
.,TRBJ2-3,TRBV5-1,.,CASSSLSTDTQYF,TGCGCCAGCAGCTCCTTGAGCACAGATACGCAGTATTTT
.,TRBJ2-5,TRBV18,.,CASSPPGGGRETQYF,TGTGCCAGCTCACCACCTGGGGGGGGCCGTGAGACCCAGTACTTC
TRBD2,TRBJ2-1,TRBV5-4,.,CASSSKLRLAGRNNEQFF,TGTGCCAGCAGCTCTAAATTACGACTAGCGGGAAGAAACAATGAGCAGTTCTTC
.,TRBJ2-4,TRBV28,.,CASSSHSLAKNIQYF,TGTGCCAGCAGTTCCCACAGTCTAGCCAAAAACATTCAGTACTTC
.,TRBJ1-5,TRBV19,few,CASSIQSGGNQPQHF,TGTGCCAGTAGTATTCAATCAGGGGGCAATCAGCCCCAGCATTTT
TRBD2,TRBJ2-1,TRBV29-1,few,CSVGTSGRPLTYNEQFF,TGCAGCGTCGGGACTAGCGGGAGGCCCCTCACCTACAATGAGCAGTTCTTC
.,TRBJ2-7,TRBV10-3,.,CAISEPHGLFYEQYF,TGTGCCATCAGTGAGCCCCATGGACTGTTCTACGAGCAGTACTTC
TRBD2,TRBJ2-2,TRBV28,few,CASSFGLPGGTGELFF,TGTGCCAGCAGTTTTGGACTACCGGGGGGCACCGGGGAGCTGTTTTTT
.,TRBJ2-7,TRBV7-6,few,CASSDRYRASSYEQYF,TGTGCCAGCAGCGACCGCTACAGGGCGAGCTCCTACGAGCAGTACTTC
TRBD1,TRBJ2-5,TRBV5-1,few,CASSDTGAGPETQYF,TGCGCCAGCAGCGATACAGGGGCGGGTCCAGAGACCCAGTACTTC
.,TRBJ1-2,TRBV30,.,CAWSAVGPGGGYTF,TGTGCCTGGAGTGCCGTAGGGCCCGGGGGTGGCTACACCTTC
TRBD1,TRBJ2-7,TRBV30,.,CAWSVTGGIGEQYF,TGTGCCTGGAGTGTTACAGGGGGGATAGGCGAGCAGTACTTC
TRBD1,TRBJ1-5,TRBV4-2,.,CASSQAYRGIPSNQPQHF,TGTGCCAGCAGCCAAGCGTACAGGGGGATCCCTAGCAATCAGCCCCAGCATTTT
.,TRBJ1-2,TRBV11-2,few,CASRGGTPRGYGYTF,TGTGCCAGCAGGGGAGGGACACCTCGGGGCTATGGCTACACCTTC
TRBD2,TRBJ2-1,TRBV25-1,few,CASSGAGGPGEQFF,TGTGCCAGCAGTGGAGCGGGAGGGCCGGGTGAGCAGTTCTTC
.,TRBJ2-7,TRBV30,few,CAWGVGSGRYEQYF,TGTGCCTGGGGGGTAGGTAGCGGCCGCTACGAGCAGTACTTC
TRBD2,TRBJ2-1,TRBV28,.,CASSLGGRTNNEQFF,TGTGCCAGCAGTTTAGGCGGGAGGACGAACAATGAGCAGTTCTTC
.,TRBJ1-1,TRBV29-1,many,CSGQNTEAFF,TGCAGCGGACAGAACACTGAAGCTTTCTTT
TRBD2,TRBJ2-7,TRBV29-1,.,CSVGRREGRYEQYF,TGCAGCGTTGGTCGGCGGGAGGGCCGGTACGAGCAGTACTTC
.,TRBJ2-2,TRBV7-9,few,CASSSHLGLGGELFF,TGTGCCAGCAGCTCTCACCTAGGACTCGGCGGGGAGCTGTTTTTT
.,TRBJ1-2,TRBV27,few,CASSPATGLYGYTF,TGTGCCAGCAGTCCCGCGACAGGCCTCTATGGCTACACCTTC
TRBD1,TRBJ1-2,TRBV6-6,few,CATQQGSIYGYTF,TGTGCCACGCAACAGGGGTCAATATATGGCTACACCTTC
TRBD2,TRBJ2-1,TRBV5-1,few,CASSLRSRVGAGGPVEFF,TGCGCCAGCAGCTTGAGGAGCAGGGTAGGAGCGGGAGGGCCCGTTGAGTTCTTC
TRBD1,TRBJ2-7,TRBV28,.,CASSSHDRGEQYF,TGTGCCAGCAGTTCCCACGACAGGGGCGAGCAGTACTTC
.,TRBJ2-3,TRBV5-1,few,CASSLEGSGTQYF,TGCGCCAGCAGCTTGGAGGGGTCGGGTACGCAGTATTTT
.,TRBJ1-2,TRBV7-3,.,CASSLTGFGGSGYTF,TGTGCCAGCAGCTTAACTGGGTTCGGAGGGTCTGGCTACACCTTC
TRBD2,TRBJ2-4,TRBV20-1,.,CSAGGGTIQYF,TGCAGTGCCGGGGGGGGGACCATTCAGTACTTC
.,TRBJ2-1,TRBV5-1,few,CASRRVAGPYNEQFF,TGCGCCAGCAGGCGAGTGGCAGGTCCTTACAATGAGCAGTTCTTC
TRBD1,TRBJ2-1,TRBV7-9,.,CASSWGQGLNEQFF,TGTGCCAGCAGTTGGGGACAGGGTCTCAATGAGCAGTTCTTC
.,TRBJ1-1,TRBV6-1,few,CASSERAPGAEAFF,TGTGCCAGCAGTGAAAGGGCCCCAGGGGCTGAAGCTTTCTTT
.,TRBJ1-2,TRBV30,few,CAWGAGLSYGYTF,TGTGCCTGGGGTGCTGGGCTCAGCTATGGCTACACCTTC
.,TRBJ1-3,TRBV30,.,CAWSPGFSGNTIYF,TGTGCCTGGAGTCCAGGGTTCTCTGGAAACACCATATATTTT
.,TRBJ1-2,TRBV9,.,CASAPGNWYGYTF,TGTGCCAGCGCCCCGGGGAACTGGTATGGCTACACCTTC
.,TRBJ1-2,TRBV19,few,CASSRGNPGGYGYTF,TGTGCCAGTAGTCGTGGGAACCCCGGGGGATATGGCTACACCTTC
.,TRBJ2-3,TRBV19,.,CASSDRRADTQYF,TGTGCCAGTAGCGACCGGAGGGCCGATACGCAGTATTTT
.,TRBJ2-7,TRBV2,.,CASSGQLVTSYEQYF,TGTGCCAGCAGTGGACAGCTCGTTACTTCCTACGAGCAGTACTTC
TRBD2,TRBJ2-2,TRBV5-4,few,CASSGGLAGAPKNTGELFF,TGTGCCAGCAGCGGAGGACTAGCGGGAGCGCCAAAGAACACCGGGGAGCTGTTTTTT
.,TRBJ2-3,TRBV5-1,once,CASSFRGGSTDTQYF,TGCGCCAGCAGCTTTAGAGGGGGAAGCACAGATACGCAGTATTTT
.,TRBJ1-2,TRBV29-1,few,CSVRSQGWFLTF,TGCAGCGTCCGATCCCAGGGTTGGTTTCTCACCTTC
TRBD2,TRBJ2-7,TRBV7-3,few,CASSLAGGYEQYF,TGTGCCAGCAGCTTAGCGGGAGGCTACGAGCAGTACTTC
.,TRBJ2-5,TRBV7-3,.,CASSLRTEGTQYF,TGTGCCAGCAGCTTAAGGACGGAGGGGACCCAGTACTTC
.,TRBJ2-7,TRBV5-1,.,CASSSAGQEGSGYEQYF,TGCGCCAGCAGCTCCGCCGGGCAGGAGGGGAGTGGGTACGAGCAGTACTTC
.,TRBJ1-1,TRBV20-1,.,CSASTRAFF,TGCAGTGCTTCTACCCGCGCTTTCTTT
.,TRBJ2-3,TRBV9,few,CASSVEPGTDTQYF,TGTGCCAGCAGCGTAGAGCCGGGCACAGATACGCAGTATTTT